The following is a T cell receptor (beta chain) sequence with its context. Its specificity is not known. This sample was taken from a study of vaccination effects on CD4 cells after COVID-19. CD4+ T cells specific for antigen were expanded with viral peptide pools by the ViraFEST assay before sequencing. Culture lasted roughly 9 days before CD4+ T cell isolation. Neither prior SARS-CoV-2 infection nor positive nucleocapsid antibodies were present in the vaccine recipients. Assay: immunoSEQ multiplex PCR; the TCRdb copy retains only in-frame clones and omits some. The sample carries roughly 35,000 clones, roughly 62% recorded once. Germline CDR1 and CDR2: LNHDA and SQIVND (reference sequence). The V and J ends lost 6 bases and 1 base, in that order; junction bases with no gene match: 9. This CDR3 is 16 amino acids long.

The sample was CD4+ T cells from PBMCs cultured with HCoV-OC43 spike peptides, taken before COVID-19 vaccination. Subset of the sample: HCoV-OC43 spike overlapping peptide pool stimulation. This clonotype was sampled from a human donor who received a COVID-19 vaccine. The chain combines TRBV19 with TRBJ1-5, with 7 bases that match TRBD1. The CDR3: CASRRQGDGSNQPQHF. In nucleotides, the CDR3 is TGTGCCAGTAGGCGACAGGGTGATGGGAGCAATCAGCCCCAGCATTTT.